Shown below are 16 T cell receptor beta chains from a single sample sequenced in a study of blood T cell repertoires in COVID-19. Clones were read by immunoSEQ multiplex PCR, and TCRdb kept only the in-frame ones, dropping some. The sample records about 140,000 clones, 75% to 80% being singletons. The sequenced sample consisted of PBMCs or T cells enriched from blood (not recorded which). These receptors all stem from a woman aged 50 to 60 who had recovered from COVID-19.

This clone has just one count. The chain has TRBV19 and TRBJ1-5, with unresolved D. CDR3 length: 15 amino acids. Trimming shortened V by 6 bases and J by 0 bases, and 12 bases separated the two germline ends. Germline CDR1 and CDR2: LNHDA and SQIVND (reference sequence). For the CDR3, the DNA is TGTGCCAGTAGCCCCTCCACAGTTAGCAATCAGCCCCAGCATTTT. This codes for CASSPSTVSNQPQHF. The whole variable domain, remainder taken from reference TRBV19 and TRBJ1-5, is DGGITQSPKYLFRKEGQNVTLSCEQNLNHDAMYWYRQDPGQGLRLIYYSQIVNDFQKGDIAEGYSVSREKKESFPLTVTSAQKNPTAFYLCASSPSTVSNQPQHFGDGTRLSIL.

In this sample, this clone turned up a few times. This chain uses TRBV10-3 with TRBJ2-2; D is perhaps TRBD2 (5 bases). V lost 6 bases and J 4 bases, leaving 9 bases between the germline ends. There are 13 residues in the CDR3. In germline, CDR1 is ENHRY, CDR2 SYGVKD. The CDR3 bases are TGTGCCATCAGGCCCGGGGTCACCGGGGAGCTGTTTTTT. Encoded protein: CAIRPGVTGELFF.

V gene TRBV27 combines with J gene TRBJ2-5; tentative D call: TRBD2 (6 bases). This CDR3 region has 15 residues. Germline loops: CDR1 MNHEY, CDR2 SMNVEV (reference sequence). V lost 3 bases to trimming and J lost 5 bases, with 16 bases between them. The CDR3 region is CASSLGLGGWETQYF. The CDR3 nucleotides are TGTGCCAGCAGTTTGGGACTTGGGGGTTGGGAGACCCAGTACTTC.

This sequence joins TRBV28 and TRBJ1-1; D unclear. The V gene lost 2 bases and the J gene lost 5 bases, with 3 bases spanning the gap. The CDR3 totals 11 residues. CDR1 is MDHEN and CDR2 is SYDVKM in the germline V gene. CDR3 sequence reads: CASSLLTEAFF. As DNA, the CDR3 is TGTGCCAGCAGTTTACTAACTGAAGCTTTCTTT.

This clone was picked up a small number of times. V and J are TRBV9 and TRBJ2-1, with D possibly matching TRBD2 (6 bases). Trimming cost V 4 bases and J 5 bases, with 16 bases left between them. Germline loops: CDR1 SGDLS, CDR2 YYNGEE. The CDR3 contains 15 residues. CDR3 amino acids: CASSSDGSHHNEQFF. CDR3 bases: TGTGCCAGCAGCTCAGACGGGAGCCATCACAATGAGCAGTTCTTC. The full variable domain, completed using reference TRBV9 and TRBJ2-1, is DSGVTQTPKHLITATGQRVTLRCSPRSGDLSVYWYQQSLDQGLQFLIQYYNGEERAKGNILERFSAQQFPDLHSELNLSSLELGDSALYFCASSSDGSHHNEQFFGPGTRLTVL.

V and J are TRBV7-3 and TRBJ1-2; 8 nucleotides line up with TRBD1. CDR3 size: 13 residues. The junction had 5 bases not matched to a gene; V was cut back by 4 bases and J by 7 bases. Germline CDR1 is SGHTA and CDR2 is FQGTGA. CDR3 loop: CASSSGQGFGYTF. The DNA of the CDR3 is TGTGCCAGCAGCTCTGGACAGGGTTTTGGCTACACCTTC.

The chain recombines TRBV29-1 with TRBJ1-1; a possible D gene is TRBD1 (6 bases). Germline CDR1 is SQVTM and CDR2 is ANQGSEA. CDR3 size: 14 residues. The CDR3 DNA follows: TGCAGGCCGACAAGGGGGGGCATGAACACTGAAGCTTTCTTT. Encoded protein: CRPTRGGMNTEAFF.

The genes are TRBV7-9 and TRBJ2-1; D is possibly TRBD1 (6 bases). V lost 2 bases and J lost 1, with 9 bases in between. The CDR3 consists of 15 residues. CDR1 and CDR2 (germline): SEHNR, FQNEAQ (reference sequence). CDR3 amino acids: CASSLSQGSYNEQFF. The CDR3 nucleotides are TGTGCCAGCAGCTTATCACAGGGTTCCTACAATGAGCAGTTCTTC.

Turning to this clone: The same CDR3 can be traced to other DNA sequences in this sample. This chain links TRBV20-1 with TRBJ2-7; weak D call: TRBD1 (6 bases). CDR3 length equals 11 residues. Germline CDR1 reads DFQATT; CDR2 reads SNEGSKA (reference sequence). V was cut by 5 bases and J by 3 bases, with 8 bases left in between. The CDR3 DNA is TGCAGTGCTTCGGACAGCTACGAGCAGTACTTC. Protein: CSASDSYEQYF.

The chain employs TRBV12-3 or TRBV12-4 and TRBJ1-2, with unresolved D. The CDR3 spans 13 residues. V lost 4 bases and J lost 2, with 8 bases in between. The CDR3 sequence is CASSSRRNYGYTF. For the CDR3, the DNA is TGTGCCAGCAGTTCACGGAGAAACTATGGCTACACCTTC.

V gene TRBV5-5 combines with J gene TRBJ1-4, with D possibly matching TRBD1 (5 bases). Deletions cut 2 bases from V and 0 bases from J, with 17 bases between. The CDR3 is made up of 18 amino acids. Germline loops: CDR1 SGHKS, CDR2 YYEKEE (reference sequence). The CDR3 loop is CASSLVSGRFATNEKLFF. CDR3 nucleotides: TGTGCCAGCAGCTTAGTTTCAGGGCGTTTCGCAACTAATGAAAAACTGTTTTTT.

In its sample, this clone was seen once. The chain joins TRBV5-8 to TRBJ2-1; weak D call: TRBD2 (5 bases). V was cut by 3 bases and J by 3 bases, with 7 bases left in between. This CDR3 comprises 13 residues. The germline V gene encodes CDR1 SGHTS and CDR2 YDEGEE. DNA for the CDR3: TGTGCCAGCAGCTCGGACTTCTACAATGAGCAGTTCTTC. This translates into CASSSDFYNEQFF.

The CDR3 nucleotides read TGTGCCAGCAGTTACGTATACGAGCAGTACTTC. It codes for CASSYVYEQYF. J is TRBJ2-7 and V is TRBV6-2 or TRBV6-3, with D unclear. The CDR3 spans 11 residues. CDR1 is MNHEY and CDR2 is SVGEGT in the germline V gene. The V gene lost 2 bases and the J gene lost 4 bases, with 3 bases spanning the gap.

The J gene is TRBJ2-5, the V gene TRBV28; 7 positions agree with TRBD2. After removal of 6 bases from V and 4 bases from J, the junction contained 8 bases not matched to a gene. CDR3 size: 14 residues. Germline assignment: CDR1 MDHEN and CDR2 SYDVKM. The CDR3 protein is CASSPRGRVETQYF. CDR3 DNA: TGTGCCAGCAGCCCTCGCGGGAGAGTAGAGACCCAGTACTTC.

The chain links TRBV2 to TRBJ2-7, with D perhaps matching TRBD2 (5 bases). This CDR3 region has 14 residues. Looked up from germline, CDR1 is SNHLY and CDR2 is FYNNEI. The ends were cut back, 7 bases at V and 4 bases at J, with 17 bases in the middle. CDR3 residues: CASKNRGDLYEQYF. CDR3 coding DNA: TGTGCCAGCAAAAACCGGGGAGACCTTTACGAGCAGTACTTC.

V is TRBV20-1 and J is TRBJ1-1; D gene uncertain. The CDR3 has 11 residues. Germline values: CDR1 DFQATT, CDR2 SNEGSKA (reference sequence). Trimming removed 6 bases at V and 5 bases at J, with 10 bases between. The CDR3 nucleotides are TGCAGTGCCCCGTCGGGGACTGAAGCTTTCTTT. Translated, it gives CSAPSGTEAFF.